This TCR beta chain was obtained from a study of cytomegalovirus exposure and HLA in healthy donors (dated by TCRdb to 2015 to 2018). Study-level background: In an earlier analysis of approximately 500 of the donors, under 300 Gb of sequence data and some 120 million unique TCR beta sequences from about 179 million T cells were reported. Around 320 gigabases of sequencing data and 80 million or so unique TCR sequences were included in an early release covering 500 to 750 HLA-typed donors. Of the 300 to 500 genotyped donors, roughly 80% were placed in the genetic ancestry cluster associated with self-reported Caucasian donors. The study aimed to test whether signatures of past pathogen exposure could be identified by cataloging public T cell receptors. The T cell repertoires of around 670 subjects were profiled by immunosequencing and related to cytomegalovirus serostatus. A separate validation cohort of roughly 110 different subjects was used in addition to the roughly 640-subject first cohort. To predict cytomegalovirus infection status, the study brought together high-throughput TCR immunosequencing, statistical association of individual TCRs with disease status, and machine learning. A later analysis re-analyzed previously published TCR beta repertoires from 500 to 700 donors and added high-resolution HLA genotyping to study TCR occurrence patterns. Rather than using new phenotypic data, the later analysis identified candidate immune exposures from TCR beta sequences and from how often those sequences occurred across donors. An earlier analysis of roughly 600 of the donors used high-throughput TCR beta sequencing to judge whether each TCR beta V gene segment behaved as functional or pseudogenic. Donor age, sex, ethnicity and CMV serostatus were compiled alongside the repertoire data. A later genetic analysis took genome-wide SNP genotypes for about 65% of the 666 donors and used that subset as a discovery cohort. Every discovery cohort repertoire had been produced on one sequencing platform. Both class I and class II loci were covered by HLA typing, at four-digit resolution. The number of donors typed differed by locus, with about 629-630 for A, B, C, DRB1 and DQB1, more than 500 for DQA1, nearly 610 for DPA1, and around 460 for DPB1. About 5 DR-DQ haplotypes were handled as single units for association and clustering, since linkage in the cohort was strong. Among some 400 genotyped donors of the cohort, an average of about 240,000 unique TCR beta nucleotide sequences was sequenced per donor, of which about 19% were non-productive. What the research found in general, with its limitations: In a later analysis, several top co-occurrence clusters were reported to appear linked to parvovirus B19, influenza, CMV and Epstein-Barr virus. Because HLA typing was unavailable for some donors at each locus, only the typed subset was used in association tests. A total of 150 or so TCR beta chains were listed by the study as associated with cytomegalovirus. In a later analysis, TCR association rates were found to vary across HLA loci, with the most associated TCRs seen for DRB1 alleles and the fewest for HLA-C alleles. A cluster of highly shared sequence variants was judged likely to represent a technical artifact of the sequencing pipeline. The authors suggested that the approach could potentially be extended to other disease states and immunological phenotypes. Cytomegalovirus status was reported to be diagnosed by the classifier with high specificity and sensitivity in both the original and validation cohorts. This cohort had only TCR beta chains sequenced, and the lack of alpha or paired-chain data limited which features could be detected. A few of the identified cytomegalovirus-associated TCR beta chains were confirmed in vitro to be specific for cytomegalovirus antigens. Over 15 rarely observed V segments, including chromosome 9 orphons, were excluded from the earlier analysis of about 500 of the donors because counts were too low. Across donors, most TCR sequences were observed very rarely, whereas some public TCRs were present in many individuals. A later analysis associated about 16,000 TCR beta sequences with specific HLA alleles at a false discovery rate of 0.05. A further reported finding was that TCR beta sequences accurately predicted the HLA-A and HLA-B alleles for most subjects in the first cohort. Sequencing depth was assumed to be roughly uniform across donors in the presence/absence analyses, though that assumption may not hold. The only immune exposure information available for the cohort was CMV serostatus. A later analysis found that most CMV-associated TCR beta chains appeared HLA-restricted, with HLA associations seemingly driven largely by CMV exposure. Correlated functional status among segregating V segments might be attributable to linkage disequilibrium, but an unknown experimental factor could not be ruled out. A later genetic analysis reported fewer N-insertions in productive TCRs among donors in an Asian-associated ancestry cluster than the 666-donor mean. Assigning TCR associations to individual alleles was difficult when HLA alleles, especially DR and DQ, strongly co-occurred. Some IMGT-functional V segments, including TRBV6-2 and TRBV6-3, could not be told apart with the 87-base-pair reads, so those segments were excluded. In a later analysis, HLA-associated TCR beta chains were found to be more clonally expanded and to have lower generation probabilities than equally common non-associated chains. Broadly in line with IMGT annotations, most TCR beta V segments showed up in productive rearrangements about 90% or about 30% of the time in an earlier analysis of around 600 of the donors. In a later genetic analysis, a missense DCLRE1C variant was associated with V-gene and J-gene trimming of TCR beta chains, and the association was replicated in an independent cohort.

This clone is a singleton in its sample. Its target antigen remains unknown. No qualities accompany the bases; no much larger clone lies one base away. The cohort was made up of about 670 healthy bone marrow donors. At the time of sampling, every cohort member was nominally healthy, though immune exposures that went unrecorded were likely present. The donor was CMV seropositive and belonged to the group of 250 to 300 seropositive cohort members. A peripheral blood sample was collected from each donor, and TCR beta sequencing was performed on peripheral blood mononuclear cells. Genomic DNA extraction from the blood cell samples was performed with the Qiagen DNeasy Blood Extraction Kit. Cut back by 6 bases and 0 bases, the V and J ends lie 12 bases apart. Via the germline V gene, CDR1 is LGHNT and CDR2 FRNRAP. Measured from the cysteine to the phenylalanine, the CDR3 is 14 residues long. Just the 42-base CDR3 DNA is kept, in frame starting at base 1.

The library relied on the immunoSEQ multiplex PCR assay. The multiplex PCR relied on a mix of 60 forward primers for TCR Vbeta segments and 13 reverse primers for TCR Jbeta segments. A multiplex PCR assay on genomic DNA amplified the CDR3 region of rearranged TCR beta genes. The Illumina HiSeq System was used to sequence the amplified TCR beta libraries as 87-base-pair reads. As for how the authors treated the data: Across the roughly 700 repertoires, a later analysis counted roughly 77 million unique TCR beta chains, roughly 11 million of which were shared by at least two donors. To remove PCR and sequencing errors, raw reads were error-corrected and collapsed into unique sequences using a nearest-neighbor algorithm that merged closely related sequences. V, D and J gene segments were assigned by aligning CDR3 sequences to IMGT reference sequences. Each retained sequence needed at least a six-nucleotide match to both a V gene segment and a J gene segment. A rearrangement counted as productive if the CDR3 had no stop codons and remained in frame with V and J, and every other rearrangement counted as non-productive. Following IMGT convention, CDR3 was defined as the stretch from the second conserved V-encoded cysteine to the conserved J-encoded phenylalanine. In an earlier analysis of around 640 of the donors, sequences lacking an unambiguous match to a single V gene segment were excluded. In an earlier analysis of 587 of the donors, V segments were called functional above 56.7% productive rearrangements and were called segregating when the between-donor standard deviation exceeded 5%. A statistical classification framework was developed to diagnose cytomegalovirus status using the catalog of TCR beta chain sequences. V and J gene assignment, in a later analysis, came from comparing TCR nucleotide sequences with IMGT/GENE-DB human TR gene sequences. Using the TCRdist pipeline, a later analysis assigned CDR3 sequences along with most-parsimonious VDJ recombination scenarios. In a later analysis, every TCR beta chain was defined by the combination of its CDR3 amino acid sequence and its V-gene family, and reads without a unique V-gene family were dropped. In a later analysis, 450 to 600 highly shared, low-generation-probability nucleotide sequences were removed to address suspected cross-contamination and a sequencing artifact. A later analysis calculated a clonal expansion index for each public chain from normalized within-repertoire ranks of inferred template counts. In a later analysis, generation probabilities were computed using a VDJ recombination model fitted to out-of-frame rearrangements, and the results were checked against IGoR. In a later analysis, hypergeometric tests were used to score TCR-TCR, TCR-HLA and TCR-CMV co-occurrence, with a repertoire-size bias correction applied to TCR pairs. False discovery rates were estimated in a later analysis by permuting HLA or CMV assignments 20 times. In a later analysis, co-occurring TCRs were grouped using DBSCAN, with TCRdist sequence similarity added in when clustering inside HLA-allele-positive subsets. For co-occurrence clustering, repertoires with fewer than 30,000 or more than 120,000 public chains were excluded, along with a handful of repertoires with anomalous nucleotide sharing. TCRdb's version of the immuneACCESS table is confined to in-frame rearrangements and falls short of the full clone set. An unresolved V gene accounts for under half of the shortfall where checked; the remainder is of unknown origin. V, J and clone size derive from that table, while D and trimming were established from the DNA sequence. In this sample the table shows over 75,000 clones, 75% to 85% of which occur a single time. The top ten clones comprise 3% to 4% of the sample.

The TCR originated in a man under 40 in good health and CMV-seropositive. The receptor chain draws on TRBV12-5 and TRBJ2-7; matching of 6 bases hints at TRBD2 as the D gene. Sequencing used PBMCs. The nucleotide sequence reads TGTGCTAGTGGGACGGGACTTCCCTCCTACGAGCAGTACTTC. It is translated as CASGTGLPSYEQYF.